This entry describes one T cell receptor (beta chain). Measured with immunoSEQ multiplex PCR; TCRdb has only the in-frame clones, and not every one. The table has under 200,000 clones, around nine tenths seen once. This entry comes from a study of blood T cell repertoires in COVID-19. In germline, CDR1 is SEHNR, CDR2 FQNEAQ (reference sequence). V lost 4 bases and J lost 2, with 15 bases in between. This CDR3 comprises 15 residues. This chain connects TRBV7-9 to TRBJ2-7; no firm D call. Sequenced material: peripheral blood. This clonotype originated in a man younger than 35 with active or convalescent COVID-19. This chain's CDR3 is CASSSSLVSTYEQYF. The CDR3 DNA reads TGTGCCAGCAGCTCGTCACTCGTCTCGACCTACGAGCAGTACTTC.